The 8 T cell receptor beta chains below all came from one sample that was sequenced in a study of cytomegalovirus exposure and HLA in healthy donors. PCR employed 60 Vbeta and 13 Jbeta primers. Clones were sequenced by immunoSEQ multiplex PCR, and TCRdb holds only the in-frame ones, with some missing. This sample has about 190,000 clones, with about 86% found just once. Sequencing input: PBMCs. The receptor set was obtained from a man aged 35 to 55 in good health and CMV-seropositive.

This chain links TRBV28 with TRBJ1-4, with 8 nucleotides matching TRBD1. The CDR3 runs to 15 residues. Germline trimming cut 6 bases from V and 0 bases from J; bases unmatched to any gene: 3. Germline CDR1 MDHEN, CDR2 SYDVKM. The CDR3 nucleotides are TGTGCCAGCAGCATGACAGGGGCAACTAATGAAAAACTGTTTTTT. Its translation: CASSMTGATNEKLFF.

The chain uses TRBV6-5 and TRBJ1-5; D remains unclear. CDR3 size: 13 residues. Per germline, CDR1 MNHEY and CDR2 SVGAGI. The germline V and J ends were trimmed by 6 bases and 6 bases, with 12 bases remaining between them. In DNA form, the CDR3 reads TGTGCCAGCAGGCTCGGCGGGAGTCAGCCCCAGCATTTT. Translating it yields CASRLGGSQPQHF.

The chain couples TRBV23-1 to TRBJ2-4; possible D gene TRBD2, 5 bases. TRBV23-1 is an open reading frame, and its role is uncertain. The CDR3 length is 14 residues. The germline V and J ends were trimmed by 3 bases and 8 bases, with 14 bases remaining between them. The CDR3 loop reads CASSQGRTGYIQYF. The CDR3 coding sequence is TGCGCCAGCAGTCAGGGCCGGACGGGATACATTCAGTACTTC.

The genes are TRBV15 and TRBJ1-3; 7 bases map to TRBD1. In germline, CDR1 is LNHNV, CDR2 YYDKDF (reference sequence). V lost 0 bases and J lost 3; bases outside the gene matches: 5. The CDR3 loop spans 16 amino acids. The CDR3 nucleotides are TGTGCCACCAGCAGAGACAGGGGGGCTCGTGGAAACACCATATATTTT. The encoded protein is CATSRDRGARGNTIYF.

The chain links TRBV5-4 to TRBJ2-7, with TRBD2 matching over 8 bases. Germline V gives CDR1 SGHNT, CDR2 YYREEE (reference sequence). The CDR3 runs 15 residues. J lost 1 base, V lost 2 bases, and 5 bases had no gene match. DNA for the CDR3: TGTGCCAGCAGCTTTAGAGCGGGAGAATCCTACGAGCAGTACTTC. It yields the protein CASSFRAGESYEQYF.

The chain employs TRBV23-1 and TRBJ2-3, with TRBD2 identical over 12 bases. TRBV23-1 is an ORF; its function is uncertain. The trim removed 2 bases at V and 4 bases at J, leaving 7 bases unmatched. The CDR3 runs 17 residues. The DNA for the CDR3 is TGCGCCAGCAGTCAAAGATCGACTAGCGGGAGCTCAGATACGCAGTATTTT. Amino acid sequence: CASSQRSTSGSSDTQYF.

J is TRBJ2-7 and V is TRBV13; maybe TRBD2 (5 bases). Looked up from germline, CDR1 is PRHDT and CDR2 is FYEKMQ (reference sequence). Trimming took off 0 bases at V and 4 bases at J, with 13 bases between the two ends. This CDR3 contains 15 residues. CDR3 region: CASSLGVAPGYEQYF. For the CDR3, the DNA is TGTGCCAGCAGCTTAGGCGTGGCCCCGGGGTACGAGCAGTACTTC.

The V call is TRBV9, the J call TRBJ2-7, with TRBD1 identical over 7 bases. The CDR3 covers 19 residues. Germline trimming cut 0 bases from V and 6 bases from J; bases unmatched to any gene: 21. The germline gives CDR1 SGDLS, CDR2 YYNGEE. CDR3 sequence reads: CASSVVGTATLGDITEQYF. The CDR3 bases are TGTGCCAGCAGCGTAGTGGGGACAGCGACCCTAGGAGATATTACCGAGCAGTACTTC. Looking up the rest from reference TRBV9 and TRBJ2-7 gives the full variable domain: DSGVTQTPKHLITATGQRVTLRCSPRSGDLSVYWYQQSLDQGLQFLIQYYNGEERAKGNILERFSAQQFPDLHSELNLSSLELGDSALYFCASSVVGTATLGDITEQYFGPGTRLTVT.